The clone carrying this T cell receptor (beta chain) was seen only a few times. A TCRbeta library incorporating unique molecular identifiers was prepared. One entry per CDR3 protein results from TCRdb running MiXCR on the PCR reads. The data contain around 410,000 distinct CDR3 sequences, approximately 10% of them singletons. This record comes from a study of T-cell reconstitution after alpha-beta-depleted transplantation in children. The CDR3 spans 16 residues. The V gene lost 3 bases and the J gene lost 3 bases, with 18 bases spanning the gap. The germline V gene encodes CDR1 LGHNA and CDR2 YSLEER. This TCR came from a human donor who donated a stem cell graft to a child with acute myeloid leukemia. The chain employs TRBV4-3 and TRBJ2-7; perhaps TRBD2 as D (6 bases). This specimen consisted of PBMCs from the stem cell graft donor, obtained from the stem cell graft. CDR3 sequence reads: CASSQERGTANYEQYF. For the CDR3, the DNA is TGCGCCAGCAGCCAGGAACGAGGGACTGCAAACTACGAGCAGTACTTC.